This T cell receptor beta chain was profiled in a study of T-cell memory formation after mild COVID-19. The study, taken as a whole, reports: The study detected some responding clones in pre-infection memory, suggesting cross-reactive memory joined. Largely, contracting CD4+ clones fell within CM and EM, and contracting CD8+ clones within EMRA.

The sample holds a few counts of this clonotype. The antigen is unknown. Constant-segment primers were used for 5'RACE, and the resulting TCR alpha and TCR beta cDNA libraries carried sample barcodes and UMIs. TCRdb re-derived calls from the 5' RACE reads in MiXCR, one entry per CDR3 protein. The data contain about 620,000 distinct CDR3 sequences, 18% of them seen just once; the ten biggest clones take up around 12%. The receptor was isolated from an adult woman who had mild COVID-19 (a few samples of this study predate the infection). Cell type and time point are not known. The sequenced sample was PBMCs or a T cell subset sorted from them (not recorded which).

The CDR3 spells CASSQDRGSSYNSPLHF. DNA of the CDR3: TGCGCCAGCAGCCAAGATAGGGGTAGCTCCTATAATTCACCCCTCCACTTT. The chain recombines TRBV4-1 with TRBJ1-6, with a possible D match to TRBD1 (5 bases). The CDR3 sequence is 17 residues long. CDR1 MGHRA and CDR2 YSYEKL come from the germline V gene. Trimming took off 0 bases at V and 0 bases at J, with 9 bases between the two ends.